These 16 T cell receptor beta chains share one sample of origin, sequenced in a study of shared clonotypes between healthy human individuals (dated by TCRdb to about 2020). Libraries were built with the immunoSEQ multiplex PCR assay. The clones in this table, taken by TCRdb from immuneACCESS, are in-frame only. Not every clone is retained; where verified, under half of the shortfall comes from an unresolved V gene, and the cause of the rest is unknown. Present in this sample are about 2.3 million clones, 85% to 95% of which were seen just once. In total, the top ten clones hold approximately 0.4% of the sample. Sequencing input: naive CD4+ T cells from PBMCs. Read against the paper, the sample's cell subset or site label means: CD45RA+ positively selected. The source of these receptors is a man aged 18-30 years in good health. Some clones in this sample may be carry-over from other donors' samples.

The chain recombines TRBV27 with TRBJ2-5, with D perhaps TRBD2 (5 bases). Germline lookup yields CDR1 MNHEY and CDR2 SMNVEV (reference sequence). Trimming took off 5 bases at V and 4 bases at J, with 11 bases between the two ends. The CDR3 runs to 13 residues. CDR3 loop: CASSTREPETQYF. CDR3 nucleotide sequence: TGTGCCAGCAGTACGAGGGAACCAGAGACCCAGTACTTC.

J is TRBJ1-5 and V is TRBV5-4, with D perhaps TRBD1 (5 bases). CDR1 and CDR2 (germline): SGHNT, YYREEE (reference sequence). The CDR3 is 14 residues long. V was trimmed by 4 bases and J by 5 bases, leaving 13 bases between them. The CDR3 bases are TGTGCCAGCAGCCAAGGCGGGGGTTATCAGCCCCAGCATTTT. Its protein is CASSQGGGYQPQHF.

The chain carries TRBV5-8 and TRBJ2-3, with 11 nucleotides matching TRBD1. Germline lookup yields CDR1 SGHTS and CDR2 YDEGEE. There are 15 residues in the CDR3. Trimming at V came to 4 bases and at J to 6 bases, leaving 7 bases not matched to a gene. The DNA for the CDR3 is TGTGCCAGCAGCGTGGGACAGGGGGACGGCGATACGCAGTATTTT. Its protein is CASSVGQGDGDTQYF.

This sequence joins TRBV2 and TRBJ2-2, with D tentatively TRBD1 or TRBD2 (7 bases each). V was shortened by 10 bases and J by 5 bases, with 17 bases between the two germline ends. Germline CDR1 SNHLY, CDR2 FYNNEI. The length of the CDR3 is 14 residues. Here the CDR3 DNA reads TGTGCCACCCAGGGGGGGCGAGAGACCGGGGAGCTGTTTTTT. Amino acids: CATQGGRETGELFF.

The V and J genes are TRBV5-1 and TRBJ1-1; D is possibly TRBD1 (5 bases). Trimming pared 4 bases from V and 1 base from J, leaving 11 bases between. CDR3 length: 14 amino acids. Looked up from germline, CDR1 is SGHRS and CDR2 is YFSETQ. CDR3 in DNA: TGCGCCAGCAGCACTGGGACGCCGAACACTGAAGCTTTCTTT. It is translated as CASSTGTPNTEAFF.

As regards this clone: This specimen includes other DNA sequences encoding the same CDR3. This sequence joins TRBV6-5 and TRBJ2-7; TRBD1 aligns across 7 bases. CDR1 and CDR2 from the germline V gene are MNHEY and SVGAGI. V trimming: 6 bases; J trimming: 0 bases; junction bases outside the gene matches: 2. This CDR3 contains 13 residues. The CDR3 here is CASRRQGSYEQYF. CDR3 sequence (DNA): TGTGCCAGCAGGCGACAGGGCTCCTACGAGCAGTACTTC.

The chain couples TRBV27 to TRBJ1-4; D is possibly TRBD1 (5 bases). From germline, CDR1 is MNHEY and CDR2 SMNVEV (reference sequence). The CDR3 length is 14 residues. Trimming pared 2 bases from V and 5 bases from J, leaving 9 bases between. This chain's CDR3 is CASSLGARNEKLFF. CDR3 in DNA: TGTGCCAGCAGTTTAGGGGCACGGAATGAAAAACTGTTTTTT.

The chain employs TRBV9 and TRBJ2-2; TRBD1 might be the D (6 bases). This CDR3 spans 16 amino acids. Trimming pared 3 bases from V and 6 bases from J, leaving 18 bases between. Germline-derived CDR1 and CDR2 are SGDLS and YYNGEE. CDR3: CASSGLTGIRAGELFF. In nucleotides, the CDR3 is TGTGCCAGCAGCGGCCTCACAGGGATTAGGGCCGGGGAGCTGTTTTTT.

The chain couples TRBV28 to TRBJ2-3, with D maybe TRBD2 (6 bases). From germline, CDR1 is MDHEN and CDR2 SYDVKM. The CDR3 sequence is 13 residues long. V gave up 2 bases and J gave up 9 bases, with 12 bases separating them. CDR3 in amino acids: CASSLVVGRTQYF. The CDR3 DNA follows: TGTGCCAGCAGTTTAGTGGTTGGGAGGACGCAGTATTTT.

The chain carries TRBV29-1 and TRBJ2-3; 9 positions match TRBD1. Losses at the gene ends were 4 bases for V and 1 base for J; bases not matched to a gene: 3. The CDR3 contains 14 residues. Per the germline V gene, CDR1 is SQVTM and CDR2 is ANQGSEA. Here the CDR3 DNA reads TGCAGCGTTGCAAGGGACAGGGGCACAGATACGCAGTATTTT. This encodes CSVARDRGTDTQYF.

The chain joins TRBV5-1 to TRBJ1-5; D ambiguous. This CDR3 region has 14 residues. The V gene lost 0 bases and the J gene lost 4 bases, with 8 bases spanning the gap. Germline V lookup: CDR1 SGHRS, CDR2 YFSETQ. The CDR3 nucleotides are TGCGCCAGCAGCTTGGCCCCTCTTAATCAGCCCCAGCATTTT. Translation gives CASSLAPLNQPQHF.

The chain couples TRBV19 to TRBJ1-1; possible D gene TRBD1, 5 bases. The CDR3 extends over 13 amino acids. CDR1 and CDR2 (germline): LNHDA, SQIVND (reference sequence). Trimming cost V 7 bases and J 0 bases, with 9 bases left between them. The CDR3 nucleotides are TGTGCCAGTAACTCAGGGATGAACACTGAAGCTTTCTTT. Amino acids: CASNSGMNTEAFF.

The V gene is TRBV5-4, the J gene TRBJ2-5; 14 bases align to TRBD2. The CDR3 contains 16 residues. From germline, CDR1 is SGHNT and CDR2 YYREEE (reference sequence). J lost 1 base, V lost 4 bases, and 3 bases had no gene match. The CDR3 reads CASSAGTSGGQETQYF. The CDR3 DNA follows: TGTGCCAGCAGCGCCGGGACTAGCGGGGGCCAAGAGACCCAGTACTTC.

Of note for this clone: This sample also contains other DNA sequences that code for the same CDR3. The gene calls are TRBV7-2 and TRBJ2-2; D is unclear. Trimming took off 1 base at V and 1 base at J, with 7 bases between the two ends. Germline CDR1 and CDR2: SGHTA and FQGNSA. This CDR3 contains 15 residues. CDR3 amino acids: CASSLVGRNTGELFF. The CDR3 DNA reads as TGTGCCAGCAGCTTAGTCGGCAGGAACACCGGGGAGCTGTTTTTT.

For this clone: Other DNA sequences in the sample encode the same CDR3. The chain joins TRBV2 to TRBJ1-5; the D is unclear. This CDR3 region has 14 residues. V was trimmed by 3 bases and J by 0 bases, leaving 6 bases between them. In germline, CDR1 is SNHLY, CDR2 FYNNEI. DNA for the CDR3: TGTGCCAGCAGTGAGGGCAATAGCAATCAGCCCCAGCATTTT. This gives the protein CASSEGNSNQPQHF.

The chain uses TRBV5-1 and TRBJ2-7; no reliable D call. The germline V gene encodes CDR1 SGHRS and CDR2 YFSETQ. Trimming stripped 6 bases from V and 5 bases from J, with 12 bases between. This CDR3 comprises 12 residues. This CDR3 is CASMSGMDEQYF. The DNA for the CDR3 is TGCGCCAGCATGTCAGGTATGGACGAGCAGTACTTC.